The T cell receptor (beta chain) described here comes from a study of blood T cell repertoires in COVID-19 (dated by TCRdb to about 2020). Some background on the complete study: Collaborator samples came from the United States, Italy and Spain and covered acute and convalescent phases of COVID-19. The dataset comprised deeply sampled blood TCRbeta repertoires from subjects exposed to, actively infected with, or recovered from COVID-19. HLA class I and class II types, where available, came from metadata supplied by the sample provider rather than from assay-based typing. The sample metadata nearly always contained a de-identified subject ID, COVID-19 status, age in years and sex. The prospective study material was composed of cDNA or gDNA derived from T cells, B-cell-depleted T cells, or PBMCs. The repertoires were released in a freely available public database meant as a resource for research on the immune response to SARS-CoV-2. The samples were drawn from two sources: the first 160 participants of the ongoing ImmuneRACE study, and approximately 1,300 subjects contributed by 6 global collaborators.

The immunoSEQ Assay, a bias-controlled multiplex PCR, was used to amplify TCRbeta CDR3 regions from genomic DNA. Concerning the study's data processing: Nucleated cell counts per sample were estimated from amplification of reference gene primers within the assay. To quantify the absolute abundance of each unique TCRbeta CDR3 rearrangement, sequence reads were collapsed and filtered. Productive Simpson clonality was computed per sample as the square root of Simpson's diversity index over productive rearrangements. TCRdb obtained this table from immuneACCESS and retained in-frame rearrangements with V and J assigned. These tables miss some clones; where compared with another copy, unresolved V genes account for less than half of the shortfall, and the remainder is unexplained. V and J calls and clone size come straight from that table; D and trimming were deduced from the DNA. The sample profile shows almost 300,000 clones; about 88% of them were found once. In total, the top ten clones hold over 1% of the sample.

With respect to this clone: Its recognized antigen is unknown. The sample holds no much larger clone one base away, and base qualities are not on file.

The collaborating institutions used their own protocols to collect whole blood in K2EDTA tubes. For TCRbeta analysis, collaborators shipped samples in one of three forms: frozen whole blood, isolated PBMCs, or DNA extracted from either of those sample types. General study outcomes and caveats: The quantity of clinical and demographic metadata differed by source and by participant and was supplied without curation.

The trim is 2 bases for V and 4 bases for J, with a gap of 5 bases between the germline ends. For CDR1 and CDR2, the germline V gene lists MNHEY and SVGAGI. The CDR3 runs 12 amino acids, cysteine and phenylalanine included. The entry retains the CDR3 DNA only, 36 bases that are in frame from base 1. Sequenced: peripheral blood. The sequence links TRBV6-5 to TRBJ1-2, with a tentative D gene TRBD1 over 5 matching bases. This TCR was sampled from a man between 65 and 79 years old with acute or convalescent COVID-19. Read as DNA, the sequence is TGTGCCAGCAGTTACAGGGGCTATGGCTACACCTTC. Translated, this gives CASSYRGYGYTF.